The T cell receptor (beta chain) described here comes from a study of T cells after yellow fever vaccination (dated by TCRdb to about 2019). For the wider study: The SMART-Seq v4 Ultra Low Input RNA kit was used to prepare libraries from fractions with low cell numbers. To track T-cell clones before and after primary and booster YFV17D yellow fever vaccination, bulk TCR alpha and beta repertoires were sequenced longitudinally. Two healthy male donors, one aged 18 to 29 and one aged 30 to 40 years, made up the cohort. Blood samples were taken at several timepoints before and after primary and secondary immunization, and bulk PBMC replicates and cell subsets were isolated. The paper as a whole reports these results and caveats: Because abundant contaminating clonotypes from the bulk population could be contained in FACS-sorted repertoires, computational filtering was required. Because the study included only two donors, the extent to which the findings can be generalized is limited. A small fraction of clonotypes showed up in both the CD4 and CD8 compartments, probably as a result of convergent recombination. After the booster, most clones that had expanded after primary vaccination were detected again (around 96% of CD4 and roughly 86% of CD8), suggesting broad maintenance of memory. The secondary T-cell response was weaker than the primary response but faster, peaking on day 5 instead of day 15.

Interpreted using the paper, the treatment or condition label stands for: live attenuated yellow fever vaccine strain. At every blood-draw timepoint, two biological replicates of bulk PBMCs were collected. PBMCs were isolated from peripheral blood using a standard Ficoll-Paque protocol. TriZol was used to extract RNA from bulk PBMCs, from CD4 and CD8 fractions, and from dextramer-positive and dextramer-negative fractions. The germline V gene (reference sequence) sets CDR1 to SEHNR and CDR2 to FQNEAQ. The CDR3 runs 17 residues from the cysteine to the phenylalanine. The read is trimmed to its CDR3 DNA, 51 bases read in frame from base 1. V is trimmed back by 4 bases and J by 5 bases, and the junction contains 7 bases that no gene match accounts for. Note on this clonotype: The specificity of this receptor is unknown. No much larger clone exists at a distance of one base, and base qualities are not known.

The instrument was an Illumina NovaSeq 6000. TCR cDNA was synthesized by 5'RACE template switching, which introduced a universal primer site and unique molecular identifiers. Priming for cDNA synthesis came from both the TCR alpha and TCR beta constant segments. Library amplification involved two PCR steps, and the second step added sample barcodes and sequencing adapters. Libraries were sequenced on Illumina HiSeq 2500 (2x100 bp) or NovaSeq (2x150 bp). As for the original processing: Reads were demultiplexed and collapsed into UMI consensus sequences with MIGEC, and V(D)J alignment was performed with MiXCR. Vaccine-responding clonotypes were identified with edgeR using replicate PBMC samples, with FDR below 0.01 and a log2 fold change above 5 up to day 15 being required. Each bulk clonotype received a CD4 or CD8 identity based on whether the sequenced CD4 or CD8 repertoire contained that clonotype at higher abundance. TCRdb applied fastp at Q25 and MiXCR to the public reads, then kept only in-frame beta chains. Duplicate CDR3 protein sequences are folded into a single record with the most common DNA and genes. TCRdb's processing, not the study's, gives the V and J calls here. The sample includes a few hundred thousand distinct CDR3 sequences, with over 4% observed a single time. The biggest ten clones account for under 30% of the sample.

The V and J genes are TRBV7-9 and TRBJ2-5, with TRBD2 identical over 16 junction bases. The sample here was PBMCs, taken 5 days after the yellow fever booster vaccination. The source is a man aged 18 to 30 who received the YFV17D yellow fever vaccine. The CDR3 region: CASSSGTSGGAGETQYF. The sequenced DNA: TGTGCCAGCAGCTCCGGGACTAGCGGGGGGGCCGGGGAGACCCAGTACTTC.